This TCR beta chain was sequenced in a study of shared clonotypes between healthy human individuals. This clone was seen once. Naive CD8 cells, CD45RO-negative and positively selected for CCR7, excluded terminally differentiated effector memory CD45RA+ cells. The V end was cut by 2 bases, the J end by 8 bases, with 16 bases between. This CDR3 region has 15 residues. Per the germline V gene, CDR1 is LNHDA and CDR2 is SQIVND (reference sequence). Repertoires were generated with immunoSEQ multiplex PCR, while TCRdb's copy carries only in-frame clones and drops some. The data show around 2,000,000 clones, approximately 94% seen once.

The clonotype comes from a young man in good health. Some clones in this sample may be carry-over from other donors' samples. Sequencing used naive CD8+ T cells from PBMCs. The chain joins TRBV19 to TRBJ2-1; D is possibly TRBD2 (6 bases). The CDR3 sequence is CASSIFREVKDEQFF. The CDR3 bases are TGTGCCAGTAGTATATTCAGGGAGGTCAAGGATGAGCAGTTCTTC.